This T cell receptor (beta chain) came from a study of cytomegalovirus exposure and HLA in healthy donors. Whole-study findings and limits: The later analysis indicated that the majority of CMV-associated TCR beta chains appeared HLA-restricted. Previous analysis showed most TCR beta V segments were productive about 87% or about 30% of the time. Later analysis revealed greater clonal expansion in HLA-associated TCR beta chains than in equally common others. Compared with the roughly 670-donor mean, an Asian-associated ancestry cluster reportedly had fewer N-insertions, according to a later analysis.

60 Vbeta and 13 Jbeta primers were used in PCR. Generated by immunoSEQ multiplex PCR, the TCRdb table keeps only in-frame clones and is missing some. The sample lists 150,000 to 200,000 clones; 80% to 90% were seen once. To note about this clone: Its antigen is still unknown.

This receptor was obtained from a male donor in good health and CMV-seronegative. Sequenced sample: PBMCs.

The CDR3: CASSVGPGGDSYEQYF. The CDR3 nucleotides read TGTGCCAGCAGCGTGGGGCCGGGGGGTGACTCCTACGAGCAGTACTTC. V gene TRBV9 combines with J gene TRBJ2-7; 7 nucleotides match TRBD2. CDR3 length: 16 residues. V was pared by 2 bases and J by 0 bases, with 8 bases of the junction left unmatched. Germline V gene data show CDR1 as SGDLS and CDR2 as YYNGEE.